The rows below give T cell receptor beta chains drawn from one sample of a study of Ad26.COV2.S vaccination and SARS-CoV-2 variants. The data were produced by immunoSEQ multiplex PCR, yet TCRdb's version contains in-frame clones alone and is incomplete. In the table there are 440,000 or so clones, 90% of which are singletons. Sequenced material: peripheral blood, taken in a trial of Ad26.COV2.S vaccine versus placebo. The receptors originated from a person aged 18 to 65 who received the Ad26.COV2.S COVID-19 vaccine or a placebo. Both conserved end residues are part of each CDR3. A D gene is named only where the DNA matches it firmly. The size entry is marked missing in some rows and otherwise reads once, few, many or a size class.

J: TRBJ2-5
V: TRBV15
size: .
D: .
CDR3: CATRRGPQETQYF
DNA: TGTGCCACCAGGAGGGGCCCCCAAGAGACCCAGTACTTC

J: TRBJ1-1
V: TRBV3-1/TRBV3-2
size: .
D: .
CDR3: CASSQERGTPEAFF
DNA: TGTGCCAGCAGCCAAGAAAGGGGGACACCAGAAGCTTTCTTT

J: TRBJ2-1
V: TRBV9
size: .
D: .
CDR3: CASSVAWGSNEQFF
DNA: TGTGCCAGCAGCGTAGCTTGGGGCAGCAATGAGCAGTTCTTC

J: TRBJ2-2
V: TRBV5-1
size: .
D: .
CDR3: CASSPVAGNTGELFF
DNA: TGCGCCAGCAGCCCCGTTGCTGGGAACACCGGGGAGCTGTTTTTT

J: TRBJ2-3
V: TRBV7-9
size: .
D: .
CDR3: CASSLDSTDTQYF
DNA: TGTGCCAGCAGCTTAGATTCCACAGATACGCAGTATTTT

J: TRBJ2-7
V: TRBV6-5
size: .
D: TRBD1
CDR3: CASNRGQDYEQYF
DNA: TGTGCCAGCAATAGGGGACAGGACTACGAGCAGTACTTC

J: TRBJ2-3
V: TRBV7-9
size: .
D: .
CDR3: CASSVSGHTDTQYF
DNA: TGTGCCAGCAGCGTTAGCGGTCACACAGATACGCAGTATTTT

J: TRBJ2-1
V: TRBV7-3
size: .
D: TRBD2
CDR3: CASSVGTSGMSEQFF
DNA: TGTGCCAGCAGCGTCGGGACTAGCGGGATGTCTGAGCAGTTCTTC

J: TRBJ2-5
V: TRBV10-3
size: .
D: .
CDR3: CACGGNQETQYF
DNA: TGTGCCTGTGGGGGCAATCAAGAGACCCAGTACTTC

J: TRBJ2-5
V: TRBV6-2/TRBV6-3
size: .
D: .
CDR3: CASSLGQETQYF
DNA: TGTGCCAGCAGTCTTGGACAAGAGACCCAGTACTTC

J: TRBJ1-5
V: TRBV6-5
size: .
D: .
CDR3: CASRRVSNQPQHF
DNA: TGTGCCAGCAGAAGGGTTAGCAATCAGCCCCAGCATTTT

J: TRBJ2-1
V: TRBV30
size: .
D: TRBD2
CDR3: CAWSVRAAGGIHNEQFF
DNA: TGTGCCTGGAGTGTACGGGCAGCGGGAGGAATCCACAATGAGCAGTTCTTC

J: TRBJ2-7
V: TRBV10-3
size: .
D: .
CDR3: CATKPGGSSYEQYF
DNA: TGTGCCACTAAACCAGGGGGGAGCTCCTACGAGCAGTACTTC

J: TRBJ2-7
V: TRBV28
size: once
D: TRBD2
CDR3: CASSPNTLGGSETYEQYF
DNA: TGTGCCAGCAGTCCGAATACCCTTGGCGGGAGCGAGACTTACGAGCAGTACTTC

J: TRBJ2-6
V: TRBV3-1/TRBV3-2
size: .
D: .
CDR3: CASSPIFSGANVLTF
DNA: TGTGCCAGCAGCCCAATCTTCTCTGGGGCCAACGTCCTGACTTTC

J: TRBJ2-7
V: TRBV19
size: .
D: .
CDR3: CASSIGGYYEQYF
DNA: TGTGCCAGTAGTATCGGGGGATACTACGAGCAGTACTTC

J: TRBJ1-1
V: TRBV27
size: .
D: TRBD1
CDR3: CASSLGGQGAWWTEAFF
DNA: TGTGCCAGCAGTTTAGGGGGACAGGGGGCATGGTGGACTGAAGCTTTCTTT

J: TRBJ1-5
V: TRBV18
size: .
D: .
CDR3: CASSPFRGGFNQPQHF
DNA: TGTGCCAGCTCACCTTTCAGGGGAGGGTTCAATCAGCCCCAGCATTTT

J: TRBJ2-7
V: TRBV29-1
size: .
D: TRBD1
CDR3: CSVERRDSNEQYF
DNA: TGCAGCGTTGAGCGTCGGGACAGTAACGAGCAGTACTTC

J: TRBJ1-2
V: TRBV24-1
size: few
D: .
CDR3: CATSDDYGYTF
DNA: TGTGCCACCAGTGACGACTATGGCTACACCTTC